This T cell receptor (beta chain) is drawn from a study of CD8+ T cells in alopecia areata (dated by TCRdb to 2016 to 2019). About the study as a whole: Treated patients were enrolled in an open-label pilot trial of oral tofacitinib at 5 to 10 mg twice daily for moderate-to-severe alopecia areata. In both human patients and the C3H/HeJ mouse model, the study applied high-throughput TCRbeta sequencing to look at T cell clonal expansion in alopecia areata. On the human side, TCRbeta sequencing was run on scalp tissue and on sorted CD4+ and CD8+ peripheral blood T cells from healthy controls and from alopecia areata patients with either patchy or totalis/universalis disease. Biopsies were taken from tofacitinib-treated patients at baseline and again at 4 and 24 weeks into treatment, and several of those patients also had a later scalp biopsy. RNA came from the PAXgene miRNA kit for fixed scalp, the miRNeasy kit for PBMCs, and the RNeasy kit for mouse skin. Scalp clonality was compared across normal scalp (n=4), patchy alopecia areata scalp (n=8), and alopecia totalis/universalis scalp (n=8). Tofacitinib was given for 6 to 18 months, followed by 6 months of follow-up off drug to assess delayed response and recurrence. immunoSEQ multiplex PCR using 35 Vbeta forward primers and 13 Jbeta reverse primers was used to amplify TCRbeta CDR3 regions.

Receptor amplification or capture employed the immunoSEQ multiplex PCR assay. To provide template for TCR sequencing, every sample had RNA extracted and reverse transcribed into cDNA. SuperScript III was used for first-strand cDNA synthesis, primed with a 2:1 mix of oligo-dT and random hexamers. A synthetic immune receptor repertoire was used to assess amplification bias, and residual bias was removed computationally. As for the original processing: Raw reads were preprocessed to remove errors, and CDR3 was defined according to IMGT conventions as the region from the conserved cysteine to phenylalanine. Clonality was calculated as 1 minus Shannon entropy normalized by log2 of the number of productive unique TCRs. Whether each scalp clone was CD4 or CD8 was inferred by checking scalp TCRbeta sequences against the CD4 and CD8 repertoires from sorted blood. TCRdb carries this immuneACCESS record with in-frame sequences only. Its versions omit some clonotypes, under half of them owing to an unresolved V gene in the studies checked, with the rest unexplained. V, J and clone size were drawn from that table, and D and trimming were deduced from the DNA. This sample is represented by approximately 180,000 clones; around 63% of them were singletons. More than 1.5% of the sample lies in the top ten.

General conclusions and limits of the study: Compared with normal scalp, lesional scalp, particularly in alopecia totalis/universalis, had higher clonality and more expanded CD8+ clones, which suggests antigenic drive. Compared with mice, TCR sequences shared between patients were less clear, possibly partly because of HLA diversity across the patient population. Unlike mouse skin, where gammadelta T cells dominate, normal human skin contains resident alphabeta T cells that get sequenced too, which complicates analysis of the scalp TCR repertoire.

The CDR3 goes from the cysteine to the phenylalanine over 17 residues. Only the CDR3 region is kept as DNA, spanning 51 bases read in frame from base 1. For CDR1 and CDR2, the germline V gene (reference sequence) lists MNHEY and SMNVEV. V was cut back by 5 bases and J by 10 bases, leaving a gap of 27 bases between them. As to this clone: What antigen it recognizes has not been identified. No much larger clone exists at a distance of one base, and base qualities are not known.

The time point tag for this specimen amounts to: baseline before oral tofacitinib. Lesional scalp punch biopsies and peripheral blood were collected from alopecia areata patients. After PBMCs were isolated by density centrifugation and stained for CD3, CD4 and CD8, a FACSAria was used to sort CD4+ and CD8+ T cells. The rearrangement combines TRBV27 with TRBJ2-1; the best D guess is TRBD1, with 5 bases matching. The specimen comprised CD4+ T cells sorted from blood, sampled at week 0. This receptor was taken from a human donor with alopecia areata. The nucleotide sequence is TGTGCCAGCAGTACCCTTGGCTGGCAAGAGGAGTCAGGGGAGCAGTTCTTC. This translates into CASSTLGWQEESGEQFF.